The 4 T cell receptor beta chains listed next were all sequenced from one sample in a study of blood T cell repertoires in COVID-19. Generated by immunoSEQ multiplex PCR, the TCRdb table keeps only in-frame clones and is missing some. In the table there are under 200,000 clones, about four fifths of which are singletons. The sequencing sample was made of peripheral blood. All receptors derive from a man in his 70s with active or convalescent COVID-19.

This chain links TRBV19 with TRBJ1-2, with D perhaps matching TRBD1 (5 bases). The germline gives CDR1 LNHDA, CDR2 SQIVND (reference sequence). Trimming shortened V by 6 bases and J by 6 bases, and 17 bases separated the two germline ends. The length of the CDR3 is 14 residues. CDR3 in amino acids: CASRDTGRIDGYTF. The CDR3 DNA follows: TGTGCCAGTAGGGACACCGGACGAATCGATGGCTACACCTTC. The full variable domain, its missing parts supplied by reference TRBV19 and TRBJ1-2, is DGGITQSPKYLFRKEGQNVTLSCEQNLNHDAMYWYRQDPGQGLRLIYYSQIVNDFQKGDIAEGYSVSREKKESFPLTVTSAQKNPTAFYLCASRDTGRIDGYTFGSGTRLTVV.

The chain carries TRBV5-1 and TRBJ1-2; 8 positions match TRBD1. The CDR3 consists of 14 residues. V was pared by 4 bases and J by 6 bases, with 8 bases of the junction left unmatched. Germline assignment: CDR1 SGHRS and CDR2 YFSETQ. For the CDR3, the DNA is TGCGCCAGCAGCGTTCAGGGGGCTATGCATGGCTACACCTTC. It encodes CASSVQGAMHGYTF.

This clone was observed once. This sequence joins TRBV20-1 and TRBJ1-5; D remains unclear. The V and J ends lost 3 bases and 0 bases respectively, with 12 bases between them. The CDR3 is made up of 15 amino acids. CDR1 DFQATT and CDR2 SNEGSKA come from the germline V gene (reference sequence). CDR3 region: CSASSSIDSNQPQHF. DNA for the CDR3: TGCAGTGCTAGTTCCTCGATAGATAGCAATCAGCCCCAGCATTTT.

This chain links TRBV4-1 with TRBJ2-1; D remains ambiguous. CDR3 length equals 16 residues. Trimming shortened V by 4 bases and J by 2 bases, and 15 bases separated the two germline ends. CDR1 is MGHRA, CDR2 YSYEKL, per germline. The CDR3 region has the DNA TGCGCCAGCAGCCCCCTCAGCCCGGGTACCTACAATGAGCAGTTCTTC. Translating it yields CASSPLSPGTYNEQFF.